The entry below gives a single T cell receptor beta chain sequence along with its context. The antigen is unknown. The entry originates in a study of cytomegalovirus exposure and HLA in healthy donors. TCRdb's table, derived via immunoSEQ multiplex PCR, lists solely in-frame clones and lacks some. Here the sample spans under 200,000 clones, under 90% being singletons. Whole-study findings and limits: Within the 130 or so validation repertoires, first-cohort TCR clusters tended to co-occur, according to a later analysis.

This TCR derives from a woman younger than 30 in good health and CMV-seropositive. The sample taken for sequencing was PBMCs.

The CDR3: CASRAPGLMNTEAFF. The CDR3 DNA is TGTGCCAGCCGCGCCCCGGGACTAATGAACACTGAAGCTTTCTTT. The genes are TRBV11-2 and TRBJ1-1, with D possibly TRBD1 on 5 matching bases. The CDR3 spans 15 residues. V was clipped by 8 bases and J by 0 bases, with 16 bases between them. Germline CDR1 reads SGHAT; CDR2 reads FQNNGV.